The 17 T cell receptor beta chains presented below share a single source sample, sequenced in a study of PD-L1 blockade in urothelial cancer. This table comes from immunoSEQ multiplex PCR, and its TCRdb copy is limited to in-frame clones, with some not included. The sample shows 45,000 to 65,000 clones, over 75% of them seen only once. Time point meaning: pretreatment peripheral blood. The material sequenced was PBMCs, taken around atezolizumab (anti-PD-L1) treatment. These TCRs come from a man between 65 and 85 years old with urothelial cancer.

The V gene is TRBV9, the J gene TRBJ2-2, with D tentatively TRBD1 (6 bases). Trimming took 0 bases from V and 6 from J, leaving 9 bases between them. Looked up from germline, CDR1 is SGDLS and CDR2 is YYNGEE. The CDR3 totals 14 residues. The CDR3 reads CASSVAPGAGELFF. The CDR3 region has the DNA TGTGCCAGCAGCGTAGCCCCAGGGGCCGGGGAGCTGTTTTTT.

This chain uses TRBV5-1 with TRBJ2-7, with 9 positions matching TRBD1. The CDR3 runs 16 residues. The V gene's germline CDR1 is SGHRS and CDR2 YFSETQ. The V gene end was trimmed by 4 bases and the J gene end by 2 bases; junction bases not matched to a gene: 10. Written as DNA, the CDR3 is TGCGCCAGCAGCCCAGAATTGGGGACAGGGCCCTACGAGCAGTACTTC. It specifies CASSPELGTGPYEQYF.

The chain joins TRBV9 to TRBJ2-3, with D possibly matching TRBD2 (5 bases). Trimming cost V 0 bases and J 0 bases, with 8 bases left between them. This CDR3 has 15 residues. CDR1 and CDR2 from the germline V gene are SGDLS and YYNGEE. The CDR3 loop reads CASSVEGVSTDTQYF. CDR3 bases: TGTGCCAGCAGCGTAGAGGGAGTTAGCACAGATACGCAGTATTTT.

This chain connects TRBV7-3 to TRBJ2-1, with 11 bases fitting TRBD2. V shed 4 bases, J shed 7 bases, and the junction held 6 bases outside the gene matches. The CDR3 is made up of 15 amino acids. Germline loops: CDR1 SGHTA, CDR2 FQGTGA. The CDR3 loop reads CASSSLTSGMNEQFF. The CDR3 DNA follows: TGTGCCAGCAGCTCTTTGACTAGCGGGATGAATGAGCAGTTCTTC.

This chain joins TRBV10-3 and TRBJ2-3; TRBD1 might be the D (5 bases). Germline CDR1 ENHRY, CDR2 SYGVKD. The CDR3 sequence is 14 residues long. V lost 4 bases, J lost 2 bases, and 10 bases lay in between. The CDR3 DNA reads as TGTGCCATCAGTGGGAGACAGTCCACAGATACGCAGTATTTT. Translation gives CAISGRQSTDTQYF.

The V call is TRBV30, the J call TRBJ2-1; TRBD1 matches 8 bases. Per the germline V gene, CDR1 is GTSNPN and CDR2 is SVGIG (reference sequence). The CDR3 totals 14 residues. After removal of 3 bases from V and 6 bases from J, the junction contained 7 bases not matched to a gene. CDR3 loop: CAWRGGQGGNEQFF. In nucleotides, the CDR3 is TGTGCCTGGAGAGGTGGACAGGGAGGCAATGAGCAGTTCTTC. The whole variable domain, filled in from reference TRBV30 and TRBJ2-1, reads SQTIHQWPATLVQPVGSPLSLECTVEGTSNPNLYWYRQAAGRGLQLLFYSVGIGQISSEVPQNLSASRPQDRQFILSSKKLLLSDSGFYLCAWRGGQGGNEQFFGPGTRLTVL.

The gene calls are TRBV18 and TRBJ2-7; 9 bases agree with TRBD1. This CDR3 comprises 14 residues. Germline CDR1 reads KGHSH; CDR2 reads LQKENI. V lost 3 bases, J lost 6 bases, and 6 bases stayed unmatched. CDR3 in DNA: TGTGCCAGCTCACCCCGGACAGGGGTGAGCGAGCAGTACTTC. This translates into CASSPRTGVSEQYF.

The chain carries TRBV27 and TRBJ1-1; D perhaps matches TRBD1 (5 bases). The CDR3 runs 13 residues. Germline assignment: CDR1 MNHEY and CDR2 SMNVEV (reference sequence). V lost 3 bases and J lost 7, with 12 bases in between. CDR3 DNA: TGTGCCAGCAGTTTTTGGCAGGGCAGTGAAGCTTTCTTT. The encoded protein is CASSFWQGSEAFF.

The chain uses TRBV6-1 and TRBJ2-1, with D possibly matching TRBD2 (6 bases). Germline loops: CDR1 MNHNS, CDR2 SASEGT. Trimming took off 3 bases at V and 6 bases at J, with 15 bases between the two ends. The CDR3 has 15 amino acids. This CDR3 is CASSDFRDSSNEQFF. The DNA of the CDR3 is TGTGCCAGCAGTGACTTCCGGGACTCCAGCAATGAGCAGTTCTTC.

This chain uses TRBV7-6 with TRBJ2-3; 11 positions match TRBD2. Germline V gene sequence: CDR1 SGHVS, CDR2 FNYEAQ. This CDR3 has 17 amino acids. The J segment lost 0 bases and the V segment lost 3 bases, leaving 5 bases of the junction unmatched. CDR3 amino acids: CASSFGTSGESTDTQYF. As DNA, the CDR3 is TGTGCCAGCAGCTTCGGGACTAGCGGAGAGAGCACAGATACGCAGTATTTT.

This clone was recorded once. The chain couples TRBV5-4 to TRBJ2-5; maybe TRBD2 (6 bases). V was clipped by 4 bases and J by 5 bases, with 18 bases between them. This CDR3 has 15 amino acids. From germline, CDR1 is SGHNT and CDR2 YYREEE (reference sequence). The CDR3 DNA reads TGTGCCAGCAGCCCCCGGCGGGATGGGGGGGAGACCCAGTACTTC. Its translation: CASSPRRDGGETQYF.

The chain employs TRBV6-1 and TRBJ2-3; D perhaps matches TRBD2 (5 bases). The V end lost 0 bases, the J end lost 6 bases, and 16 bases lay between the germline ends. The germline gives CDR1 MNHNS, CDR2 SASEGT. This CDR3 comprises 16 residues. CDR3 sequence reads: CASSEAAGVGEDTQYF. CDR3 sequence (DNA): TGTGCCAGCAGTGAAGCCGCGGGCGTGGGCGAGGATACGCAGTATTTT.

V is TRBV5-3 and J is TRBJ2-2, with a possible D match to TRBD1 (6 bases). TRBV5-3 is assigned to the ORF class and has an uncertain function. This CDR3 is built from 16 residues. V lost 3 bases to trimming and J lost 6 bases, with 18 bases between them. The CDR3 protein is CARSYRQDRKAGELFF. CDR3 coding DNA: TGTGCCAGAAGCTACAGACAGGATAGAAAGGCCGGGGAGCTGTTTTTT.

The rearrangement uses TRBV29-1 and TRBJ1-1, with no clear D. The CDR3 has 14 amino acids. Per germline, CDR1 SQVTM and CDR2 ANQGSEA. Trimming removed 6 bases at V and 1 base at J, with 15 bases between. CDR3 sequence reads: CSVFISGSNTEAFF. The CDR3 region has the DNA TGCAGCGTCTTTATTTCGGGGTCGAACACTGAAGCTTTCTTT.

The chain links TRBV19 to TRBJ2-1; 9 bases line up with TRBD2. CDR3 length: 16 residues. J was trimmed by 2 bases and V by 0 bases; bases with no gene match: 2. The germline gives CDR1 LNHDA, CDR2 SQIVND (reference sequence). In nucleotides, the CDR3 is TGTGCCAGTAGTATAGAGGCTAGCGGGGCCTACAATGAGCAGTTCTTC. It encodes CASSIEASGAYNEQFF.

The rearrangement joins TRBV29-1 to TRBJ1-1; TRBD1 is a possible D gene (6 bases). V shed 6 bases and J shed 4 bases, with 15 bases lying between them. This CDR3 spans 13 amino acids. CDR1 SQVTM and CDR2 ANQGSEA come from the germline V gene. This CDR3 reads CSVSDRRVTEAFF. The CDR3 DNA sequence: TGCAGCGTGAGCGACAGGCGGGTCACTGAAGCTTTCTTT.

The chain employs TRBV28 and TRBJ2-7, with 9 nucleotides matching TRBD1. V lost 6 bases to trimming and J lost 2 bases; unmatched junction nucleotides: 8. Per germline, CDR1 MDHEN and CDR2 SYDVKM. The length of the CDR3 is 15 residues. This CDR3 reads CASSVSRTGAYEQYF. CDR3 DNA sequence: TGTGCCAGCAGCGTTTCCAGGACAGGGGCCTACGAGCAGTACTTC. The entire variable domain, with the rest obtained from reference TRBV28 and TRBJ2-7, is as follows: DVKVTQSSRYLVKRTGEKVFLECVQDMDHENMFWYRQDPGLGLRLIYFSYDVKMKEKGDIPEGYSVSREKKERFSLILESASTNQTSMYLCASSVSRTGAYEQYFGPGTRLTVT.